Given below is one T cell receptor (beta chain) in context. Its cognate antigen is unknown. This record belongs to a study of radiotherapy plus CTLA-4 blockade in lung cancer. Broader study findings: Early shifts in blood T cell clones, with interferon-beta, reportedly predicted response best.

There are 15 residues in the CDR3. Trimming cost V 0 bases and J 4 bases, with 10 bases left between them. The germline V gene encodes CDR1 MGHRA and CDR2 YSYEKL. TCRdb keeps only in-frame clones here, not all; method: immunoSEQ multiplex PCR. The sample yields about 59,000 clones, approximately 65% seen once. The source was peripheral blood, collected from a patient treated with radiotherapy plus ipilimumab. The chain recombines TRBV4-1 with TRBJ1-5, with D uncertain. This TCR was sampled from a human donor with non-small cell lung cancer whose response to radiotherapy plus ipilimumab could not be evaluated. The CDR3 spells CASSQDLRGNQPQHF. CDR3 bases: TGCGCCAGCAGCCAAGATCTCAGAGGGAATCAGCCCCAGCATTTT.